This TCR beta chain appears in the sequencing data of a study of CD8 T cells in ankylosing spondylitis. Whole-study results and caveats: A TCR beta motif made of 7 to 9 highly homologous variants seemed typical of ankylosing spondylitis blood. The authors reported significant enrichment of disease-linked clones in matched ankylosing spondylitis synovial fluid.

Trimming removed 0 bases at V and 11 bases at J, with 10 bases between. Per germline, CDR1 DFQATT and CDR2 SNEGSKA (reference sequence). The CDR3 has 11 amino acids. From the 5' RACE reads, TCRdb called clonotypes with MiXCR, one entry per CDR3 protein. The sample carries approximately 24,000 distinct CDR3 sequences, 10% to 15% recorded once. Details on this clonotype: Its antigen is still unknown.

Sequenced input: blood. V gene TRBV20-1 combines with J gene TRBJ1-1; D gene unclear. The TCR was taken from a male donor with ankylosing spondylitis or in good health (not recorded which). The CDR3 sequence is CSARDPGPAFF. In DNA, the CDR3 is TGCAGTGCTAGAGACCCAGGCCCGGCTTTCTTT.